A single sample is the source of the 7 T cell receptor beta chains below, sequenced in a study of blood T cell repertoires in COVID-19. Profiled with immunoSEQ multiplex PCR; TCRdb holds only in-frame clones, not every one. The sample has fewer than 350,000 clones, 80% to 90% seen once. The specimen was peripheral blood. These receptors all stem from a middle-aged man with acute or convalescent COVID-19.

The chain is built from TRBV10-1 and TRBJ2-3; D is unclear. The V and J ends lost 3 bases and 2 bases respectively, with 12 bases between them. The CDR3 is 15 amino acids. Per the germline V gene, CDR1 is WNHNN and CDR2 is SYGVQD (reference sequence). CDR3 loop: CASSENIAHTDTQYF. DNA of the CDR3: TGCGCCAGCAGTGAAAATATAGCCCACACAGATACGCAGTATTTT.

V and J are TRBV7-7 and TRBJ2-3, with 14 bases fitting TRBD2. The CDR3 consists of 18 residues. The germline gives CDR1 SSHAT, CDR2 FNYEAQ (reference sequence). Germline trimming cut 5 bases from V and 0 bases from J; bases unmatched to any gene: 7. CDR3 coding DNA: TGTGCCAGCAGCGTGGGACTAGCGGGGGACGGTAGCACAGATACGCAGTATTTT. It translates to CASSVGLAGDGSTDTQYF.

This clone has a handful of counts. The chain employs TRBV5-1 and TRBJ2-6, with D uncertain. This CDR3 is built from 14 residues. Germline V CDR1 and CDR2: SGHRS, YFSETQ. V was cut by 4 bases and J by 3 bases, with 8 bases left in between. CDR3: CASSLRGGANVLTF. DNA of the CDR3: TGCGCCAGCAGCCTCCGAGGTGGGGCCAACGTCCTGACTTTC.

This rearrangement joins TRBV9 to TRBJ2-1; possibly TRBD2 for D (6 bases). CDR3 length: 16 residues. Germline CDR1 reads SGDLS; CDR2 reads YYNGEE. V was clipped by 3 bases and J by 9 bases, with 22 bases between them. CDR3 sequence reads: CASSEGPGLVGGEQFF. The CDR3 region has the DNA TGTGCCAGCAGCGAGGGACCGGGACTCGTAGGAGGTGAGCAGTTCTTC.

The chain couples TRBV7-6 to TRBJ1-2; 8 bases are a match to TRBD1. With V trimmed by 5 bases and J by 7 bases, 9 bases remained unmatched. The CDR3 runs 14 residues. In germline, CDR1 is SGHVS, CDR2 FNYEAQ. CDR3 sequence (DNA): TGTGCCAGCAGCCGCTTCGGACAGGGTGGTGGCTACACCTTC. This encodes CASSRFGQGGGYTF.

V is TRBV5-1 and J is TRBJ2-3, with a tentative D call TRBD2 (5 bases). The V end was cut by 2 bases, the J end by 4 bases, with 14 bases between. The CDR3 length is 15 residues. Germline values: CDR1 SGHRS, CDR2 YFSETQ. The CDR3 is CASSLGLTIADTQYF. The CDR3 nucleotides are TGCGCCAGCAGCTTAGGACTCACCATAGCAGATACGCAGTATTTT.

The V call is TRBV7-6, the J call TRBJ2-1, with 9 bases identical to TRBD2. CDR1 SGHVS and CDR2 FNYEAQ come from the germline V gene. The CDR3 loop spans 17 amino acids. With V trimmed by 2 bases and J by 0 bases, 5 bases remained unmatched. As DNA, the CDR3 is TGTGCCAGCAGCTTAACGGCGGGGGGGAGCTCCTACAATGAGCAGTTCTTC. As protein: CASSLTAGGSSYNEQFF. The entire variable domain, with the rest obtained from reference TRBV7-6 and TRBJ2-1, is as follows: GAGVSQSPRYKVTKRGQDVALRCDPISGHVSLYWYRQALGQGPEFLTYFNYEAQQDKSGLPNDRFSAERPEGSISTLTIQRTEQRDSAMYRCASSLTAGGSSYNEQFFGPGTRLTVL.